A selection of T cell receptor beta chains follows, all from one sample in a study of blood T cell repertoires in COVID-19. Repertoires were generated with immunoSEQ multiplex PCR, while TCRdb's copy carries only in-frame clones and drops some. The sample comprises about 47,000 clones, about 90% of which are singletons, and 6% to 6.5% rests with the top ten. The specimen was peripheral blood. These receptors were collected from a man aged 70-80 years with active COVID-19. CDR3s include the opening cysteine and the closing phenylalanine or tryptophan. Fields, in order: CDR3 protein, CDR3 DNA, CDR3 length, clone size, D gene, V gene, J gene. The D gene is left open where the match is weak. Expanded clones are given a class, and other clones once, few, many or no size at all.

cdr3_aa: CSASPQSGSNQPQHF
cdr3_nt: TGCAGTGCTAGTCCCCAGTCTGGCAGCAATCAGCCCCAGCATTTT
cdr3_length: 15
clone_size: NA
d_call: NA
v_call: TRBV20-1
j_call: TRBJ1-5

cdr3_aa: CAWSVRTTGKSGYTF
cdr3_nt: TGTGCCTGGAGTGTACGAACCACAGGGAAAAGTGGCTACACCTTC
cdr3_length: 15
clone_size: NA
d_call: NA
v_call: TRBV30
j_call: TRBJ1-2

cdr3_aa: CSVGDREFLAITEAFF
cdr3_nt: TGCAGCGTTGGGGACAGGGAATTTTTAGCGATCACTGAAGCTTTCTTT
cdr3_length: 16
clone_size: NA
d_call: TRBD1
v_call: TRBV29-1
j_call: TRBJ1-1

cdr3_aa: CASSAQGGVDTQYF
cdr3_nt: TGCGCCAGCAGCGCACAGGGAGGGGTAGATACGCAGTATTTT
cdr3_length: 14
clone_size: once
d_call: NA
v_call: TRBV5-1
j_call: TRBJ2-3

cdr3_aa: CASTTTGTLGYTF
cdr3_nt: TGTGCCAGCACTACGACAGGGACGCTTGGCTACACCTTC
cdr3_length: 13
clone_size: NA
d_call: TRBD1
v_call: TRBV6-5
j_call: TRBJ1-2

cdr3_aa: CASSQDWTSGGGETQYF
cdr3_nt: TGTGCCAGCAGCCAAGATTGGACTAGCGGGGGGGGAGAGACCCAGTACTTC
cdr3_length: 17
clone_size: NA
d_call: TRBD2
v_call: TRBV3-1/TRBV3-2
j_call: TRBJ2-5

cdr3_aa: CAWSVRGRTGGKGNQPQHF
cdr3_nt: TGTGCCTGGAGTGTAAGGGGCCGAACAGGGGGTAAGGGCAATCAGCCCCAGCATTTT
cdr3_length: 19
clone_size: NA
d_call: TRBD1
v_call: TRBV30
j_call: TRBJ1-5

cdr3_aa: CATSTPGTGPDEQYF
cdr3_nt: TGTGCCACCTCGACCCCGGGGACAGGTCCCGACGAGCAGTACTTC
cdr3_length: 15
clone_size: NA
d_call: TRBD1
v_call: TRBV19
j_call: TRBJ2-7

cdr3_aa: CARTGTGIDTQYF
cdr3_nt: TGTGCCAGGACCGGGACAGGGATAGATACGCAGTATTTT
cdr3_length: 13
clone_size: NA
d_call: TRBD1
v_call: TRBV19
j_call: TRBJ2-3

cdr3_aa: CASSRPTDLAGGRDTQYF
cdr3_nt: TGTGCCAGCAGTCGCCCGACTGACTTGGCGGGGGGACGAGATACGCAGTATTTT
cdr3_length: 18
clone_size: NA
d_call: TRBD2
v_call: TRBV6-6
j_call: TRBJ2-3

cdr3_aa: CASSLGQGQETQYF
cdr3_nt: TGTGCCAGCAGCCTAGGACAGGGCCAAGAGACCCAGTACTTC
cdr3_length: 14
clone_size: NA
d_call: TRBD1
v_call: TRBV4-2
j_call: TRBJ2-5